The present TCR beta chain was sequenced within a study of lymphopenia after photon versus proton radiotherapy. Sequenced by immunoSEQ multiplex PCR; TCRdb stores in-frame clones only, minus some. There are 10,000 to 15,000 clones in the sample; about 87% occur only once, and 3% to 4% lies in the top ten. This clone appeared a few times. Its antigen is currently unknown. V lost 5 bases, J lost 2 bases, and 10 bases lay in between. Germline assignment: CDR1 SEHNR and CDR2 FQNEAQ (reference sequence). This CDR3 region has 13 residues. Whole-study results and caveats: Under photons, naive T cells and diversity fell while effector/memory populations rose.

This sequence joins TRBV7-9 and TRBJ2-7, with D possibly TRBD1 on 6 matching bases. The source material was peripheral blood, sampled from a patient treated with photon-based radiotherapy. This receptor was obtained from a man aged 55 to 70 with pancreatic cancer. CDR3 sequence (DNA): TGTGCCAGCAGCCCCAGGGGACCCTACGAGCAGTACTTC. Translated, it gives CASSPRGPYEQYF.